This entry lists 4 T cell receptor beta chains sequenced from one sample in a study of T cell responses to AZD1222 COVID-19 vaccine. TCRdb's table, derived via immunoSEQ multiplex PCR, lists solely in-frame clones and lacks some. The table has 100,000 to 120,000 clones, about 87% seen once. The specimen was peripheral blood, collected on day 0 of AZD1222 vaccination. The source of these receptors is an adult in good health.

This chain joins TRBV6-5 and TRBJ2-7, with 10 bases fitting TRBD1. The V segment lost 7 bases and the J segment 8 bases; nucleotides outside the gene matches: 11. The V gene's germline CDR1 is MNHEY and CDR2 SVGAGI. The CDR3 spans 14 residues. CDR3 DNA sequence: TGTGCCAGCACCGACGACAGGGGGCTTTCCCAGCAGTACTTC. This encodes CASTDDRGLSQQYF.

The chain uses TRBV12-3 or TRBV12-4 and TRBJ2-2; 8 bases align to TRBD1. J gave up 4 bases and V 6 bases, and 1 base lay outside the gene matches. CDR3 length equals 13 residues. In DNA form, the CDR3 reads TGTGCCAGCAGCACAGGGGGCACCGGGGAGCTGTTTTTT. Translated: CASSTGGTGELFF.

The chain couples TRBV6-5 to TRBJ2-7; possible D gene TRBD1, 6 bases. Germline values: CDR1 MNHEY, CDR2 SVGAGI. The CDR3 totals 13 residues. V was cut by 8 bases and J by 2 bases, with 13 bases left in between. The chain's CDR3 is CASAHGQTYEQYF. In DNA form, the CDR3 reads TGTGCCAGCGCCCATGGACAGACCTACGAGCAGTACTTC.

This chain connects TRBV4-1 to TRBJ2-7; D unresolved. The CDR3 is made up of 13 amino acids. V gave up 1 base and J gave up 5 bases, with 9 bases separating them. Germline CDR1 MGHRA, CDR2 YSYEKL. The CDR3 reads CASSQGLLDEQYF. The CDR3 nucleotides are TGCGCCAGCAGCCAAGGACTTTTGGACGAGCAGTACTTC.